Shown below are 27 T cell receptor beta chains from a single sample sequenced in a study of CD8 T cells in ankylosing spondylitis (dated by TCRdb to about 2017). What the research found in general, with its limitations: A TCR beta motif made up of several highly homologous amino acid variants appeared to be characteristic of blood from ankylosing spondylitis patients.

For these receptors, no antigen is known. Libraries came from 5' RACE. TCRdb lists the instrument as Illumina HiSeq 2500. Using fastp at Q25 and MiXCR, TCRdb reprocessed the public reads and kept productive beta chains. Every distinct CDR3 protein forms one entry, paired with its most common genes and DNA. The sample includes around 440,000 distinct CDR3 sequences, with approximately 17% observed a single time. The leading ten clones occupy about 0.94% of the sample. What was sequenced was blood, either unsorted or a sorted T cell fraction (not recorded which). These receptors were collected from a male donor with ankylosing spondylitis.

This clonotype was seen a handful of times. The chain has TRBV7-9 and TRBJ2-1; 11 bases are a match to TRBD2. Trimming removed 5 bases from V and 4 bases from J; junction bases left unmatched: 7. The CDR3 loop spans 16 amino acids. Germline V gene lookup returns CDR1 SEHNR and CDR2 FQNEAQ (reference sequence). DNA for the CDR3: TGTGCCAGCAGCGTTAGCGGGGGGGCGATTTACAATGAGCAGTTCTTC. This encodes CASSVSGGAIYNEQFF.

This clonotype appeared once. The rearrangement joins TRBV7-2 to TRBJ1-5; D is perhaps TRBD1 (6 bases). Germline V gene sequence: CDR1 SGHTA, CDR2 FQGNSA. The CDR3 is 15 amino acids. V lost 2 bases, J lost 2 bases, and 10 bases lay in between. The CDR3 protein is CASSLTPGGNQPQHF. The CDR3 DNA is TGTGCCAGCAGCTTAACCCCAGGGGGCAATCAGCCCCAGCATTTT.

CDR3 in amino acids: CASSLLDGSAGELFF. The CDR3 DNA reads as TGTGCCAGCAGCCTGCTGGATGGGTCGGCCGGGGAGCTGTTTTTT. This chain joins TRBV28 and TRBJ2-2; D remains unclear. This CDR3 has 15 amino acids. With 6 bases removed from V and 6 bases from J, the gap between germline ends came to 17 bases. Germline CDR1 is MDHEN and CDR2 is SYDVKM.

This clonotype was picked up a small number of times. The chain combines TRBV4-1 with TRBJ1-4; D unresolved. Trimming left V 1 base short and J 8 bases short, with 8 bases between. The CDR3 is 13 amino acids. In germline, CDR1 is MGHRA, CDR2 YSYEKL. The CDR3 loop reads CASSQAVREKLFF. CDR3 nucleotide sequence: TGCGCCAGCAGCCAAGCCGTCCGCGAAAAACTGTTTTTT.

The chain couples TRBV12-3 or TRBV12-4 to TRBJ1-1, with TRBD1 matching 7 bases. V lost 6 bases, J lost 3 bases, and 4 bases stayed unmatched. The CDR3 has 13 amino acids. The CDR3: CASRTGQYTEAFF. In DNA, the CDR3 is TGTGCCAGCAGAACGGGACAGTACACTGAAGCTTTCTTT.

This clonotype came up a few times. This chain uses TRBV29-1 with TRBJ2-5, with D uncertain. V lost 4 bases to trimming and J lost 4 bases, with 10 bases between them. Germline V gene lookup returns CDR1 SQVTM and CDR2 ANQGSEA. The CDR3 has 12 amino acids. The CDR3 loop reads CSVAAVSETQYF. Here the CDR3 DNA reads TGCAGCGTTGCGGCAGTCTCAGAGACCCAGTACTTC.

In this sample, this clonotype turned up a few times. This chain uses TRBV9 with TRBJ1-1, with no clear D. CDR3 size: 14 residues. Per germline, CDR1 SGDLS and CDR2 YYNGEE. V gave up 0 bases and J gave up 5 bases, with 11 bases separating them. The CDR3 here is CASSVGMMGTEAFF. In nucleotides, the CDR3 is TGTGCCAGCAGCGTAGGGATGATGGGGACTGAAGCTTTCTTT.

Details on this clonotype: One end of the junction varies from germline; a read error may be responsible. CDR3 nucleotide sequence: TGCGCCAGCAGCTTTGGGGCGGGAGGGACTGCTGAGGCTTTCTTT. Protein product: CASSFGAGGTAEAFF. V and J are TRBV5-1 and TRBJ1-1; D is possibly TRBD1 (5 bases). Germline assignment: CDR1 SGHRS and CDR2 YFSETQ. This CDR3 has 15 residues.

V usage is TRBV11-2 and J usage is TRBJ1-1, with TRBD1 identical over 7 bases. Per germline, CDR1 SGHAT and CDR2 FQNNGV. CDR3 length: 17 amino acids. J gave up 1 base and V 1 base, and 9 bases lay outside the gene matches. The CDR3 protein is CASSLGQGREKNTEAFF. The CDR3 bases are TGTGCCAGCAGCTTAGGACAGGGTAGGGAGAAGAACACTGAAGCTTTCTTT.

This clonotype was picked up a small number of times. The genes are TRBV5-1 and TRBJ1-2, with D uncertain. Germline assignment: CDR1 SGHRS and CDR2 YFSETQ. The CDR3 runs to 14 residues. The V end was cut by 0 bases, the J end by 8 bases, with 14 bases between. CDR3 residues: CASSLDPGSGGYTF. The CDR3 DNA follows: TGCGCCAGCAGCTTGGATCCGGGGAGTGGGGGCTACACCTTC.

The table lists this clonotype with many counts. This chain uses TRBV5-1 with TRBJ2-3, with 9 bases aligning to TRBD1. The V and J ends lost 0 bases and 7 bases, in that order; junction bases with no gene match: 12. The CDR3 has 17 amino acids. Germline loops: CDR1 SGHRS, CDR2 YFSETQ. The CDR3 DNA follows: TGCGCCAGCAGCTTGGATGGGATCGGACAGGGGTCGAATACGCAGTATTTT. Protein: CASSLDGIGQGSNTQYF.

The chain has TRBV27 and TRBJ2-2, with unresolved D. Per the germline V gene, CDR1 is MNHEY and CDR2 is SMNVEV (reference sequence). This CDR3 is built from 12 residues. V was pared by 7 bases and J by 6 bases, with 9 bases between. The CDR3 here is CASKGGAGELFF. The CDR3 region has the DNA TGTGCCAGCAAGGGCGGCGCCGGGGAGCTGTTTTTT.

J is TRBJ1-4 and V is TRBV27; tentative D call: TRBD1 (5 bases). The germline V gene encodes CDR1 MNHEY and CDR2 SMNVEV (reference sequence). With 6 bases removed from V and 0 bases from J, the gap between germline ends came to 17 bases. This CDR3 contains 17 residues. CDR3 nucleotides: TGTGCCAGCAGCCGCCAGGGACCTATTACAACTAATGAAAAACTGTTTTTT. Protein: CASSRQGPITTNEKLFF.

The chain combines TRBV28 with TRBJ2-5; D may correspond to TRBD1 or TRBD2 (5 bases each). Trimming left V 4 bases short and J 7 bases short, with 19 bases between. Germline values: CDR1 MDHEN, CDR2 SYDVKM. The CDR3 runs to 15 residues. CDR3 region: CASSWQGARVGTQYF. CDR3 sequence (DNA): TGTGCCAGCAGTTGGCAAGGGGCGCGGGTAGGGACCCAGTACTTC.

This clonotype has a count of ten or more. J is TRBJ2-2 and V is TRBV20-1; 7 bases are a match to TRBD1. Germline V lookup: CDR1 DFQATT, CDR2 SNEGSKA (reference sequence). The CDR3 covers 13 residues. The trim removed 6 bases at V and 3 bases at J, leaving 4 bases unmatched. CDR3 coding DNA: TGCAGTGCCCTACAGGGGCACACCGGGGAGCTGTTTTTT. It specifies CSALQGHTGELFF.

This clonotype has a handful of counts. The chain carries TRBV5-1 and TRBJ1-3; TRBD1 agrees at 8 bases. V lost 0 bases, J lost 0 bases, and 5 bases stayed unmatched. Per germline, CDR1 SGHRS and CDR2 YFSETQ. CDR3 length: 17 residues. The CDR3 is CASSLGRDRYSGNTIYF. DNA for the CDR3: TGCGCCAGCAGCTTGGGTCGGGACAGGTACTCTGGAAACACCATATATTTT.

This clonotype was seen a few times. The V call is TRBV11-2, the J call TRBJ2-2; 10 bases align to TRBD2. Germline trimming cut 7 bases from V and 1 base from J; bases unmatched to any gene: 3. The CDR3 contains 15 residues. The germline V gene encodes CDR1 SGHAT and CDR2 FQNNGV. The CDR3 sequence is CASIRTSGNTGELFF. In nucleotides, the CDR3 is TGTGCCAGCATCCGGACTAGCGGGAACACCGGGGAGCTGTTTTTT.

This chain links TRBV11-2 with TRBJ1-3, with 7 nucleotides matching TRBD1. After removal of 4 bases from V and 0 bases from J, the junction contained 6 bases not matched to a gene. The CDR3 is made up of 16 amino acids. Germline V gene data show CDR1 as SGHAT and CDR2 as FQNNGV. The CDR3 nucleotides read TGTGCCAGCAGCTCCCCAGGGGGATCCTCTGGAAACACCATATATTTT. It specifies CASSSPGGSSGNTIYF.

The J gene is TRBJ2-7, the V gene TRBV6-1, with 10 positions matching TRBD1. The trim removed 6 bases at V and 4 bases at J, leaving 9 bases unmatched. Germline V gene lookup returns CDR1 MNHNS and CDR2 SASEGT. This CDR3 spans 15 amino acids. CDR3 in amino acids: CASRSPDRGLYEQYF. The CDR3 DNA follows: TGTGCCAGCAGATCTCCTGACAGGGGGCTTTACGAGCAGTACTTC.

V is TRBV3-1 and J is TRBJ1-4, with D hard to call. CDR1 is LGHDT, CDR2 YNNKEL, per germline (reference sequence). This CDR3 contains 14 residues. Trimming shortened V by 7 bases and J by 0 bases, and 9 bases separated the two germline ends. CDR3 nucleotide sequence: TGTGCCAGCAAAGAAACCGCAACTAATGAAAAACTGTTTTTT. This encodes CASKETATNEKLFF.

This clonotype was counted many times. The J gene is TRBJ1-2, the V gene TRBV10-3, with a weak D call TRBD1 (5 bases). The ends were cut back, 3 bases at V and 7 bases at J, with 15 bases in the middle. The CDR3 length is 14 residues. Germline V gives CDR1 ENHRY, CDR2 SYGVKD. CDR3 residues: CAISDQVGVSGYTF. The DNA for the CDR3 is TGTGCCATCAGTGACCAAGTGGGGGTTAGTGGCTACACCTTC.

This clonotype was picked up a small number of times. This chain links TRBV5-1 with TRBJ1-2; D possibly corresponds to TRBD1 (5 bases). Germline CDR1 reads SGHRS; CDR2 reads YFSETQ. The V end was cut by 4 bases, the J end by 3 bases, with 13 bases between. The CDR3 sequence is 14 residues long. The CDR3 is CASSPGRVDYGYTF. DNA for the CDR3: TGCGCCAGCAGCCCAGGGAGGGTCGACTATGGCTACACCTTC. Full variable domain (rest looked up from reference TRBV5-1 and TRBJ1-2): KAGVTQTPRYLIKTRGQQVTLSCSPISGHRSVSWYQQTPGQGLQFLFEYFSETQRNKGNFPGRFSGRQFSNSRSEMNVSTLELGDSALYLCASSPGRVDYGYTFGSGTRLTVV.

The V call is TRBV10-3, the J call TRBJ2-7; 11 bases match TRBD1. V was pared by 3 bases and J by 3 bases, with 10 bases of the junction left unmatched. Germline CDR1 reads ENHRY; CDR2 reads SYGVKD. The CDR3 is 17 residues long. CDR3 amino acids: CAISDPSAGTGGYEQYF. In DNA, the CDR3 is TGTGCCATCAGTGACCCTTCGGCCGGGACAGGGGGCTACGAGCAGTACTTC.

This clonotype was observed a few times. J is TRBJ2-7 and V is TRBV24-1, with D perhaps TRBD1 (6 bases). There are 11 residues in the CDR3. Germline V gives CDR1 KGHDR, CDR2 SFDVKD. Trimming pared 10 bases from V and 6 bases from J, leaving 12 bases between. The CDR3 loop reads CATSQGLEQYF. The CDR3 nucleotides are TGTGCCACTTCCCAGGGGCTCGAGCAGTACTTC.

This sequence joins TRBV7-2 and TRBJ1-1, with 9 positions matching TRBD1. This CDR3 spans 13 amino acids. Germline CDR1 reads SGHTA; CDR2 reads FQGNSA. The J segment lost 7 bases and the V segment lost 4 bases, leaving 4 bases of the junction unmatched. As DNA, the CDR3 is TGTGCCAGCAGCTCAGACAGGGGGGATGAAGCTTTCTTT. Residues: CASSSDRGDEAFF.

The chain recombines TRBV24-1 with TRBJ2-1, with TRBD2 as a possible D gene (6 bases). The CDR3 has 14 amino acids. Trimming removed 0 bases from V and 7 bases from J, with 9 bases in between. The germline V gene encodes CDR1 KGHDR and CDR2 SFDVKD. The CDR3 DNA reads as TGTGCCACCAGTGATTTGGGGGGGAGGAATGAGCAGTTCTTC. It codes for CATSDLGGRNEQFF.

In its sample, this clonotype was seen many times. One end of the junction is discordant with germline, which a read error may explain. The genes are TRBV7-7 and TRBJ2-3; D is undetermined. Germline V CDR1 and CDR2: SSHAT, FNYEAQ (reference sequence). The CDR3 sequence is 14 residues long. CDR3 nucleotide sequence: TGTGCTAGCAGCCCCGGGTCTAGCACAGATACGCAGTATTTT. Translating it yields CASSPGSSTDTQYF.